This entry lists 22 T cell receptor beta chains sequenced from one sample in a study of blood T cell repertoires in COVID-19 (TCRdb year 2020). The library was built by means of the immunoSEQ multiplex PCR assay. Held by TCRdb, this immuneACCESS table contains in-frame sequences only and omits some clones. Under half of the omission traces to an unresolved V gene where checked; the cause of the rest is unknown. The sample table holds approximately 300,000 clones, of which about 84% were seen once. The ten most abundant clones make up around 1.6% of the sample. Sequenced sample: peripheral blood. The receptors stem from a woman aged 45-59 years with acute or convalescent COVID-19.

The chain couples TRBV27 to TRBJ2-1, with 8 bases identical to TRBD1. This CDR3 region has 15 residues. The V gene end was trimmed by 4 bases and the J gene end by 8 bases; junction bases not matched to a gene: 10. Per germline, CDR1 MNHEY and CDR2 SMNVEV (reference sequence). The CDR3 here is CASSSTDRVRHEQFF. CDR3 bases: TGTGCCAGCAGTTCAACGGACAGGGTTCGGCATGAGCAGTTCTTC.

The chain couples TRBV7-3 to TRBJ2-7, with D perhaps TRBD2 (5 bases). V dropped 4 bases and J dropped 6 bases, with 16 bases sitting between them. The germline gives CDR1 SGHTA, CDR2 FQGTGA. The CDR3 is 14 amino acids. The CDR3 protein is CASSSGLSVSEQYF. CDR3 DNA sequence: TGTGCCAGCAGCTCCGGACTTAGCGTCTCCGAGCAGTACTTC.

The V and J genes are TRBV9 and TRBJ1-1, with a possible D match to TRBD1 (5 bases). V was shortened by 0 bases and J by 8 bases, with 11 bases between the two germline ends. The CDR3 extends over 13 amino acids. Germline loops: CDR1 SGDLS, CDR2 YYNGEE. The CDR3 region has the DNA TGTGCCAGCAGCGTAGTCGGTTCAGGGGAAGCTTTCTTT. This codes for CASSVVGSGEAFF.

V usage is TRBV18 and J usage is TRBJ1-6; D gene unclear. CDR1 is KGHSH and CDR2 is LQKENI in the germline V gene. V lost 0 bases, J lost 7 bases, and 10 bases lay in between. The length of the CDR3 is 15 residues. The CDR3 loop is CASSPPGDVNSPLHF. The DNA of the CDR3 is TGTGCCAGCTCACCACCCGGAGACGTGAATTCACCCCTCCACTTT.

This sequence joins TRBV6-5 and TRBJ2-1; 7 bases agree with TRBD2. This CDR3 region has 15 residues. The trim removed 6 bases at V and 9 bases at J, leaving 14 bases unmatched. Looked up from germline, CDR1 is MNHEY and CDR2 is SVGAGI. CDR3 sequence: CASRPPGLSGGEQFF. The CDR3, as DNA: TGTGCCAGCAGACCCCCAGGACTCTCGGGAGGTGAGCAGTTCTTC.

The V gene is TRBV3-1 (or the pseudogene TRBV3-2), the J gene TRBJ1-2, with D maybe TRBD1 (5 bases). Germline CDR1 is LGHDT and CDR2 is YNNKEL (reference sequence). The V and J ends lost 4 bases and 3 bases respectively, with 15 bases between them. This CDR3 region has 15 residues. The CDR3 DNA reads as TGTGCCAGCAGCCCTATAGGCAGGGCGGACTATGGCTACACCTTC. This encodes CASSPIGRADYGYTF.

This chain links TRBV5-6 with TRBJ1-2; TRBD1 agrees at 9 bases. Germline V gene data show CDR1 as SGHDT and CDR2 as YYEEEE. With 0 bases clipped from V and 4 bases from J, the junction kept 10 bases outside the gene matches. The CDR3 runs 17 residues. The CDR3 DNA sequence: TGTGCCAGCAGCTTGGTTCGGCAACAGGGGGCAGTCTATGGCTACACCTTC. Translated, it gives CASSLVRQQGAVYGYTF.

CDR3 DNA sequence: TGTGCCAGTAGTTTTACCGAGGGCTACGAGCAGTACTTC. It encodes CASSFTEGYEQYF. J is TRBJ2-7 and V is TRBV19; possibly TRBD2 for D (5 bases). CDR1 LNHDA and CDR2 SQIVND come from the germline V gene (reference sequence). The CDR3 is 13 amino acids. Trimming left V 5 bases short and J 3 bases short, with 11 bases between. Full variable domain (missing parts from reference TRBV19 and TRBJ2-7): DGGITQSPKYLFRKEGQNVTLSCEQNLNHDAMYWYRQDPGQGLRLIYYSQIVNDFQKGDIAEGYSVSREKKESFPLTVTSAQKNPTAFYLCASSFTEGYEQYFGPGTRLTVT.

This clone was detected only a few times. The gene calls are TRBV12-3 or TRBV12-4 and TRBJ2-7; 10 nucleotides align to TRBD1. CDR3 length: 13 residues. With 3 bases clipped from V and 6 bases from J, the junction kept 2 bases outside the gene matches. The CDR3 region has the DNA TGTGCCAGCAGTTTTCGGACAGGGGGCGAGCAGTACTTC. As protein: CASSFRTGGEQYF.

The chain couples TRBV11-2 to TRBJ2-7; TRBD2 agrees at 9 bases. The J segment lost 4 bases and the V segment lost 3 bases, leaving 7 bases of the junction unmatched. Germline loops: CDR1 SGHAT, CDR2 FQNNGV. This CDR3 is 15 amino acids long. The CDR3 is CASSLVSGSTYEQYF. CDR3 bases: TGTGCCAGCAGCTTGGTTAGCGGGAGTACGTACGAGCAGTACTTC.

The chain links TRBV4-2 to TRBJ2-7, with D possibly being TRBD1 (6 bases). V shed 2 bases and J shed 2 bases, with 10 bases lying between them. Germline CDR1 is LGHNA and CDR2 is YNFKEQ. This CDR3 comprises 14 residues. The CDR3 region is CASSQRTDAYEQYF. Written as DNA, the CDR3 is TGTGCCAGCAGCCAAAGGACAGACGCCTACGAGCAGTACTTC.

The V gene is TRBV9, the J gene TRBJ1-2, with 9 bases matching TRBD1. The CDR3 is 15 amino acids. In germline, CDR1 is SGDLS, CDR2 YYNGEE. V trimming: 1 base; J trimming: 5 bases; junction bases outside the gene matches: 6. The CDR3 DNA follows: TGTGCCAGCAGCGTATACGGGACAGGGAGATATGGCTACACCTTC. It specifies CASSVYGTGRYGYTF.

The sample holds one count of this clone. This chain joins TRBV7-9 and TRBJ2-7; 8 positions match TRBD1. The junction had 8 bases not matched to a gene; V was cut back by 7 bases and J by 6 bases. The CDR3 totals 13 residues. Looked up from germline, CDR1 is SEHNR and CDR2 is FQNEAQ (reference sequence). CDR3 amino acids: CASTGQGPSEQYF. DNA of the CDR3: TGTGCCAGCACCGGACAGGGACCTAGCGAGCAGTACTTC.

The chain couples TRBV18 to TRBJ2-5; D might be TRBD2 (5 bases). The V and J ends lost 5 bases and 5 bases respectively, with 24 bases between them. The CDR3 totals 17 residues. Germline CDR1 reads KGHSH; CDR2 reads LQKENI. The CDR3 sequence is CASSRAVRALGEETQYF. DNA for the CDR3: TGTGCCAGCTCAAGGGCCGTGCGGGCACTAGGTGAGGAGACCCAGTACTTC. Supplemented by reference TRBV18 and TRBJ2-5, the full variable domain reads NAGVMQNPRHLVRRRGQEARLRCSPMKGHSHVYWYRQLPEEGLKFMVYLQKENIIDESGMPKERFSAEFPKEGPSILRIQQVVRGDSAAYFCASSRAVRALGEETQYFGPGTRLLVL.

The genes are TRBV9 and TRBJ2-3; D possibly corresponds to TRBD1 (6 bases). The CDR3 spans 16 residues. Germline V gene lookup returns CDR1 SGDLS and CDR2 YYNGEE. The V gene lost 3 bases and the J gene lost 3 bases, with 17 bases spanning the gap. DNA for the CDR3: TGTGCCAGCAGCGCCCCGGGACAACCTGGGACAGATACGCAGTATTTT. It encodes CASSAPGQPGTDTQYF. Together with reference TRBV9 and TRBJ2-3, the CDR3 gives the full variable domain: DSGVTQTPKHLITATGQRVTLRCSPRSGDLSVYWYQQSLDQGLQFLIQYYNGEERAKGNILERFSAQQFPDLHSELNLSSLELGDSALYFCASSAPGQPGTDTQYFGPGTRLTVL.

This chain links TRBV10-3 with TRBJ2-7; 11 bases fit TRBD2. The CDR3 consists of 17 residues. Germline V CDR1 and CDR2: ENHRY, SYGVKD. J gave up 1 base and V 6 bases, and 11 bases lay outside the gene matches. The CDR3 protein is CAIRDLIAGGPSYEQYF. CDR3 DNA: TGTGCCATCAGGGACCTGATAGCGGGAGGGCCGTCCTACGAGCAGTACTTC.

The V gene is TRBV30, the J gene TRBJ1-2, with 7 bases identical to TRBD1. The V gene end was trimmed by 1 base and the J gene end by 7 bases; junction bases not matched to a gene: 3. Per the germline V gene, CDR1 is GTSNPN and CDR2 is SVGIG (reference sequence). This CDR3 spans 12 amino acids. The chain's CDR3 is CAWSGTGFGYTF. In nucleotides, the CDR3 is TGTGCCTGGAGTGGGACAGGTTTTGGCTACACCTTC.

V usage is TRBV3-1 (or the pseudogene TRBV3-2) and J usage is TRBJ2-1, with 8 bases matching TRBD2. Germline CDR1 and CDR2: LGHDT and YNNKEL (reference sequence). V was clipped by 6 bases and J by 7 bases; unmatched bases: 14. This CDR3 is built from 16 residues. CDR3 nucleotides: TGTGCCAGCAGAAAAGGCGGCGGGAGGCCTGTAAATGAGCAGTTCTTC. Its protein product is CASRKGGGRPVNEQFF.

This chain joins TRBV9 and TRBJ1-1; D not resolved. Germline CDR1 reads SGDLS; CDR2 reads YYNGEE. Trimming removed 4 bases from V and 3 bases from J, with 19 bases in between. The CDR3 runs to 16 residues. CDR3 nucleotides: TGTGCCAGCAGCACCGGGGAGGGTGGGTCGGACACTGAAGCTTTCTTT. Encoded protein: CASSTGEGGSDTEAFF.

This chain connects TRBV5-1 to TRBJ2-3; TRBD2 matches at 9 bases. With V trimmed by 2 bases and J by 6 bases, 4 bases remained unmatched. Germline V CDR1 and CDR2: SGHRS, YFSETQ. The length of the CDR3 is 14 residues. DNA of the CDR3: TGCGCCAGCAGCTTATCGAGCGGGAGGGATACGCAGTATTTT. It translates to CASSLSSGRDTQYF.

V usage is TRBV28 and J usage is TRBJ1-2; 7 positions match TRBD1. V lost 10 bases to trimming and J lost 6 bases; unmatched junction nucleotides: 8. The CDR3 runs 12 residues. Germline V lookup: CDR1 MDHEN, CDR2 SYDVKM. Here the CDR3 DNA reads TGTGCCACCAGAGGGGGCATGGATGGCTACACCTTC. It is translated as CATRGGMDGYTF.

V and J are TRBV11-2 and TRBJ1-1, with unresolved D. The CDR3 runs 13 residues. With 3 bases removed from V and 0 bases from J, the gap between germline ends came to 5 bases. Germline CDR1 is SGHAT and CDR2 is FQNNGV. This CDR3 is CASSFSLNTEAFF. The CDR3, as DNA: TGTGCCAGCAGCTTTTCCTTGAACACTGAAGCTTTCTTT.